A selection of T cell receptor beta chains follows, all from one sample in a study of PD-1 blockade in classical Hodgkin lymphoma. The repertoire was sequenced with immunoSEQ multiplex PCR; TCRdb's copy has only in-frame clones and lacks some. Among 120,000 to 150,000 clones, less than 80% were seen once, and the ten largest hold roughly 9.8%. Material: peripheral blood mononuclear cells (PBMCs), obtained before the second cycle of nivolumab. The receptors here all came from a human donor with classical Hodgkin lymphoma. CDR3s leave out the opening cysteine and the closing phenylalanine or tryptophan. The order of the fields is clone size, D gene, V gene, CDR3 protein. A D gene is named only where the DNA matches it firmly. A clone size is listed for some rows: how often the clone was seen (once, few, many), or a class if it is expanded.

abundance: -
d_gene: TRBD1
v_gene: TRBV28
CDR3aa: ASSLPGTEPGELF

abundance: -
d_gene: -
v_gene: TRBV7-9
CDR3aa: ASSLVTGFIRTDTQY

abundance: -
d_gene: -
v_gene: TRBV15
CDR3aa: ATSSWGTKNIQY

abundance: -
d_gene: -
v_gene: TRBV5-1
CDR3aa: ASRAAASLSLTDTQY

abundance: -
d_gene: -
v_gene: TRBV19
CDR3aa: ASSMAQNSYEQY

abundance: -
d_gene: TRBD1
v_gene: TRBV10-3
CDR3aa: AITQGGDRGYEQY

abundance: -
d_gene: -
v_gene: TRBV10-3
CDR3aa: AISESSAGELF

abundance: few
d_gene: -
v_gene: TRBV9
CDR3aa: ASSPWGNTEAF

abundance: -
d_gene: -
v_gene: TRBV4-2
CDR3aa: ASSPQGKAEQY

abundance: -
d_gene: TRBD2
v_gene: TRBV7-3
CDR3aa: ASSLMGLAASTDTQY

abundance: once
d_gene: -
v_gene: TRBV5-4
CDR3aa: ASSLEAGDYGYT

abundance: -
d_gene: TRBD1
v_gene: TRBV6-5
CDR3aa: ASRSSGTANQPQH

abundance: -
d_gene: -
v_gene: TRBV19
CDR3aa: ASSHQGGAGTDTQY

abundance: -
d_gene: TRBD2
v_gene: TRBV5-1
CDR3aa: ASQTTGTRVNEQF

abundance: -
d_gene: -
v_gene: TRBV28
CDR3aa: ASSSAAGSETEAF

abundance: -
d_gene: -
v_gene: TRBV7-9
CDR3aa: ASSSELGTEAF